The rows below give T cell receptor beta chains drawn from one sample of a study of T-cell memory formation after mild COVID-19. TCRdb ran MiXCR on the 5' RACE reads and lists one entry per CDR3 protein. Among about 430,000 distinct CDR3 sequences, about a sixth were seen once, and the ten largest hold about 22%. Sequencing used PBMCs or a T cell subset sorted from them (not recorded which). These receptors all come from a young man who had mild COVID-19 (a few samples of this study predate the infection). Cell type and time point are not known. Both conserved end residues are part of each CDR3. Each record gives: CDR3 length, D gene, V gene, J gene, CDR3 protein. D genes are given only for firm matches.

len: 14
d_gene: TRBD2
v_gene: TRBV6-2/TRBV6-3
j_gene: TRBJ2-2
CDR3aa: CASDRAGGIGELFF

len: 14
d_gene: -
v_gene: TRBV7-3
j_gene: TRBJ2-1
CDR3aa: CASSFGGPSGEQFF

len: 11
d_gene: -
v_gene: TRBV29-1
j_gene: TRBJ1-1
CDR3aa: CSVDWRTEAFF

len: 15
d_gene: -
v_gene: TRBV28
j_gene: TRBJ1-5
CDR3aa: CGSRRRIGGDQPQHF

len: 16
d_gene: -
v_gene: TRBV15
j_gene: TRBJ1-4
CDR3aa: CATSRDAARSNEKLFF

len: 14
d_gene: -
v_gene: TRBV11-2
j_gene: TRBJ2-7
CDR3aa: CASSPNPAAYEQYF

len: 11
d_gene: -
v_gene: TRBV19
j_gene: TRBJ2-5
CDR3aa: CASSIAGPPDF

len: 15
d_gene: -
v_gene: TRBV12-3/TRBV12-4
j_gene: TRBJ2-3
CDR3aa: CASSYDRFFTDTQYF

len: 15
d_gene: TRBD1
v_gene: TRBV29-1
j_gene: TRBJ1-1
CDR3aa: CSVSTGGTMNTEAFF

len: 14
d_gene: -
v_gene: TRBV18
j_gene: TRBJ1-1
CDR3aa: CASSPREGLGEAFF

len: 16
d_gene: TRBD2
v_gene: TRBV11-2
j_gene: TRBJ2-3
CDR3aa: CASSLEAGVSTDTQYF

len: 13
d_gene: -
v_gene: TRBV7-2
j_gene: TRBJ2-7
CDR3aa: CASSRGDWGQINF

len: 9
d_gene: -
v_gene: TRBV4-3
j_gene: TRBJ2-7
CDR3aa: CASPYEQYF

len: 18
d_gene: -
v_gene: TRBV2
j_gene: TRBJ1-4
CDR3aa: CASLGGSASIATNEKLFF

len: 14
d_gene: -
v_gene: TRBV6-4
j_gene: TRBJ1-1
CDR3aa: CASSDGVQGTEAFF

len: 17
d_gene: TRBD2
v_gene: TRBV4-3
j_gene: TRBJ2-3
CDR3aa: CASSHLPSGISTDTQYF

len: 13
d_gene: TRBD2
v_gene: TRBV7-2
j_gene: TRBJ2-1
CDR3aa: CASSLLTSHEQFF

len: 15
d_gene: -
v_gene: TRBV29-1
j_gene: TRBJ1-3
CDR3aa: CSVEAVGLGGNTIYF

len: 16
d_gene: TRBD2
v_gene: TRBV7-6
j_gene: TRBJ2-3
CDR3aa: CASSLGLASRTDTQYF